This TCR beta chain was identified during a study of cytomegalovirus exposure and HLA in healthy donors (dated by TCRdb to the late 2010s). Context from the whole study: A later analysis indicated that the 120 or so validation repertoires were generated on the platform also employed for the 720 or so repertoires of the first cohort. The study aimed to test whether cataloging public T cell receptors could reveal signatures of past pathogen exposure. Besides the first cohort of roughly 700 subjects, a separate validation cohort made up of about 120 different subjects was used. To predict cytomegalovirus infection status, the study brought together high-throughput TCR immunosequencing, statistical association of individual TCRs with disease status, and machine learning. Results and caveats for the whole study, not just this receptor: All 130 or so repertoires were used to score co-occurrence in the validation cohort in a later analysis, because that analysis had no HLA typing for the cohort. In vitro tests confirmed that a few of the cytomegalovirus-associated TCR beta chains recognize cytomegalovirus antigens. Most TCR sequences were seen in very few donors, while some public TCRs were found in many individuals. The authors suggested that the approach could potentially be extended to other disease states and immunological phenotypes. In both the original and validation cohorts, the classifier was reported to diagnose cytomegalovirus status with high specificity and sensitivity. Of the cluster scores, around 95% were above 0 in a later analysis, which found that TCRs clustered in the first cohort also tended to co-occur in the 120 validation repertoires. A total of 150 to 200 TCR beta chains were listed by the study as associated with cytomegalovirus.

Concerning this clone: Its target antigen remains unknown. Per-base qualities were not stored, and no clone one base away is much larger.

The donors were included in the validation cohort of 130 or so subjects, a group kept apart from the approximately 650-subject first cohort. The method behind the library was the immunoSEQ multiplex PCR assay. As for the authors' bioinformatics: A statistical classification framework was developed to diagnose cytomegalovirus status using the catalog of TCR beta chain sequences. TCRdb limited this immuneACCESS table to in-frame rearrangements with V and J called. A share of clones is missing; checked studies link under half to unresolved V genes, and the rest is unexplained. The DNA was the basis for D and trimming; V, J and clone size are from that table. The sample table shows around 300,000 clones, and over 75% are seen once. The ten largest clones add up to approximately 0.95% of the sample. Unmatched junction bases come to 6, with V trimmed by 5 bases and J by 2 bases. The CDR3 sequence holds 15 residues, the cysteine and phenylalanine included. The only DNA kept is the CDR3, 45 bases in frame from the first base. Taken from the germline V gene, the CDR1 and CDR2 loops are SNHLY and FYNNEI.

Recombination joined TRBV2 with TRBJ2-3, and TRBD2 aligns with 8 junction nucleotides. Sequenced: PBMCs. The origin of this receptor is a man younger than 40 in good health and CMV-seronegative. The CDR3: CASSLTSDFTDTQYF. The nucleotide sequence is given as TGTGCCAGCAGTCTGACTAGCGATTTCACAGATACGCAGTATTTT.